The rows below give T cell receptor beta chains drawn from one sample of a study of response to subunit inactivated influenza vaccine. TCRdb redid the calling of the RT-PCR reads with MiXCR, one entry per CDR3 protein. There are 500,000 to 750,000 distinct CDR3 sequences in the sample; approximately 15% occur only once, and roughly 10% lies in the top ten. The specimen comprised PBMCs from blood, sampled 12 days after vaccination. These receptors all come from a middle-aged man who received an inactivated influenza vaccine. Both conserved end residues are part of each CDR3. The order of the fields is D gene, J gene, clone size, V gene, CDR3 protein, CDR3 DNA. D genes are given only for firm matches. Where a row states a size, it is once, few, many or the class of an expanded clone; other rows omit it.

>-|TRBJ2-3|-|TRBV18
CASCQETDTQYF
TGTGCCAGCTGTCAGGAAACAGATACGCAGTATTTT
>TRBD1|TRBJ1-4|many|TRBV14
CASSRDRGTNEKLFF
TGTGCCAGCAGTCGGGACAGGGGGACTAATGAAAAACTGTTTTTT
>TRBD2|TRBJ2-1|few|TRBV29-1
CSVGGSGRFSEQFF
TGCAGCGTTGGGGGGAGCGGGAGGTTTAGTGAGCAGTTCTTC
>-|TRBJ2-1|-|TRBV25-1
CASRLGAYNEQFF
TGTGCCAGCAGATTGGGTGCCTACAATGAGCAGTTCTTC
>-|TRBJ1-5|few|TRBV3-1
CASSPRRGVGNQPQHF
TGTGCCAGCAGCCCAAGGCGGGGTGTTGGCAATCAGCCCCAGCATTTT
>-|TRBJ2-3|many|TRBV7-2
CASSLRSPILWADTQYF
TGTGCCAGCAGCCTCAGGTCCCCCATTTTGTGGGCAGATACGCAGTATTTT
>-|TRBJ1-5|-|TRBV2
CASRSKGQTNQPQHF
TGTGCCAGCCGGAGTAAAGGACAGACTAATCAGCCCCAGCATTTT
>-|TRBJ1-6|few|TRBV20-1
CSARRQGGSPLHF
TGCAGTGCTAGGAGGCAGGGAGGGTCACCCCTCCACTTT
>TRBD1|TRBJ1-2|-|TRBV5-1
CASRATGGNYGYTF
TGCGCCAGCAGGGCCACAGGGGGCAACTATGGCTACACCTTC
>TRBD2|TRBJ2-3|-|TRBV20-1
CSAPRLTSGRGTDTQYF
TGCAGTGCTCCCCGTTTGACTAGCGGGAGGGGCACAGATACGCAGTATTTT
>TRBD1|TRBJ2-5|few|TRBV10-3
CAISAGQVGDQETQYF
TGTGCCATCAGTGCTGGACAGGTTGGGGACCAAGAGACCCAGTACTTC
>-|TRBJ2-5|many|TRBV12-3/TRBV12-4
CASSIKYQETQYF
TGTGCCAGCAGTATAAAGTACCAAGAGACCCAGTACTTC
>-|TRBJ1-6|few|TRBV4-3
CASSQAFASTNSPLHF
TGCGCCAGCAGCCAAGCCTTTGCATCCACAAATTCACCCCTCCACTTT
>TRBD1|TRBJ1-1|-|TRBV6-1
CASRWTGATTEAFF
TGTGCCAGCAGATGGACAGGGGCGACCACTGAAGCTTTCTTT
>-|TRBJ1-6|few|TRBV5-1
CASSLAGADYNSPLHF
TGCGCCAGCAGCTTGGCAGGGGCCGACTATAATTCACCCCTCCACTTT
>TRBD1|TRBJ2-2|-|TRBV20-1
CSASRDRVNRELFF
TGCAGTGCAAGCCGGGACAGGGTCAACCGGGAGCTGTTTTTT
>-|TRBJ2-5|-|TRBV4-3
CASSQRSRGMLFGETQYF
TGCGCCAGCAGCCAACGTTCAAGGGGCATGCTTTTCGGGGAGACCCAGTACTTC
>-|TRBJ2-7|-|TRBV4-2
CAMGPGLPCYEQYF
TGTGCCATGGGCCCCGGGCTCCCCTGCTACGAGCAGTACTTC
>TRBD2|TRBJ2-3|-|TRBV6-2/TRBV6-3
CASSYSSPVAGVSWFTDTQYF
TGTGCCAGCAGTTACTCAAGTCCGGTAGCGGGAGTAAGTTGGTTCACAGATACGCAGTATTTT
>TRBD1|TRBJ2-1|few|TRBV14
CASSQDRDRGNEQFF
TGTGCCAGCAGCCAAGACCGGGACAGGGGCAATGAGCAGTTCTTC
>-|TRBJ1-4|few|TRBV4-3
CASSQGAQGFNEKLFF
TGCGCCAGCAGCCAAGGGGCTCAGGGGTTCAATGAAAAACTGTTTTTT
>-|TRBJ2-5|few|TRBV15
CATSRSPAVGETQYF
TGTGCCACCAGCAGATCCCCGGCGGTGGGAGAGACCCAGTACTTC
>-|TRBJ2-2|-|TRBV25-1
CASSDPWGGELFF
TGTGCCAGCAGTGATCCCTGGGGCGGGGAGCTGTTTTTT
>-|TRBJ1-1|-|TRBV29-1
CSVGITEAFF
TGCAGCGTTGGGATTACTGAAGCTTTCTTT
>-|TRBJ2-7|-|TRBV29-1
CSVRTDSYEQYF
TGCAGCGTGAGGACAGACTCCTACGAGCAGTACTTC
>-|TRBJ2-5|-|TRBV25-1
CASSEFPARQETQYF
TGTGCCAGCAGTGAATTTCCTGCCCGACAAGAGACCCAGTACTTC
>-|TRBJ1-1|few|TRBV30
CAWSRNSLNTEAFF
TGTGCCTGGAGTCGCAACAGTCTGAACACTGAAGCTTTCTTT
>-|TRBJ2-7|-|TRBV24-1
CATSDPGGIGTTEQYF
TGTGCCACCAGTGACCCGGGCGGAATCGGGACAACCGAGCAGTACTTC
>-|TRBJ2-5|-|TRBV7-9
CASSLAWAGEETQYF
TGTGCCAGCAGCTTAGCCTGGGCAGGGGAGGAGACCCAGTACTTC
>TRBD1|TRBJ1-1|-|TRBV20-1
CSAPIRTGGTEAFF
TGCAGTGCTCCGATTCGGACAGGGGGCACTGAAGCTTTCTTT
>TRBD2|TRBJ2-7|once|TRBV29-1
CSVGGTSGGDEQYF
TGCAGCGTTGGCGGGACTAGCGGGGGGGACGAGCAGTACTTC
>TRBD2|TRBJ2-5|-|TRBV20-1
CSANGLAGDGETQYF
TGCAGTGCCAACGGACTAGCGGGAGATGGGGAGACCCAGTACTTC
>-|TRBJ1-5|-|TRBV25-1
CASRGNQPQHF
TGTGCCAGCAGGGGGAATCAGCCCCAGCATTTT
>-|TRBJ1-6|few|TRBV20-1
CSAKGITTLGPLHF
TGCAGTGCTAAGGGGATCACTACCCTAGGGCCCCTCCACTTT
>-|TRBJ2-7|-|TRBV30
CAWSHAHEQYF
TGTGCCTGGAGTCATGCTCACGAGCAGTACTTC
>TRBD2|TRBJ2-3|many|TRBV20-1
CSATMGLGTDTQYF
TGCAGTGCCACAATGGGACTAGGTACAGATACGCAGTATTTT
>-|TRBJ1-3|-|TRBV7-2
CASSLQPGLSSGNTIYF
TGTGCCAGCAGCCTCCAACCGGGACTCAGCTCTGGAAACACCATATATTTT